The present entry profiles one T cell receptor beta chain with its context. Repertoires were generated with immunoSEQ multiplex PCR, while TCRdb's copy carries only in-frame clones and drops some. The repertoire holds about 2,500,000 clones, with more than 80% as singletons. Germline V gene data show CDR1 as LNHDA and CDR2 as SQIVND (reference sequence). This CDR3 is 14 amino acids long. Trimming pared 3 bases from V and 2 bases from J, leaving 5 bases between. These data belong to a study of shared clonotypes between healthy human individuals. Sample: naive CD4+ T cells sorted from blood. Subset reported: CD45RA+ positively selected. The sequence was obtained from a man between 18 and 35 years old in good health. The V and J genes are TRBV19 and TRBJ1-6; D gene ambiguous. Here the CDR3 reads CASSIGTYNSPLHF. CDR3 nucleotides: TGTGCCAGTAGTATTGGTACCTATAATTCACCCCTCCACTTT.